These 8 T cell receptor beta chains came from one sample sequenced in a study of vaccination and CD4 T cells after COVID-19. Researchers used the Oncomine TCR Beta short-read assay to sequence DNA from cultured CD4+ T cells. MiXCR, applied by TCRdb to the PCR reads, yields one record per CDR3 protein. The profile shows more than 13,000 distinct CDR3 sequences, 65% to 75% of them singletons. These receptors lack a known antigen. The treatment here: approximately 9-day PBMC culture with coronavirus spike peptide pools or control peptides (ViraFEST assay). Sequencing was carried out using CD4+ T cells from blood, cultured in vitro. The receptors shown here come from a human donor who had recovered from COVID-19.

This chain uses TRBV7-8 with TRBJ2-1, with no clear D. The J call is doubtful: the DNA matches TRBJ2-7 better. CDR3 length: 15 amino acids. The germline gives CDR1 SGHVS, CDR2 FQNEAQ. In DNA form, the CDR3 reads TGTGCCAGCAGCCCACTTACCTCCCGGTTGAGGGAGCAGTACTTC. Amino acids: CASSPLTSRLREQYF.

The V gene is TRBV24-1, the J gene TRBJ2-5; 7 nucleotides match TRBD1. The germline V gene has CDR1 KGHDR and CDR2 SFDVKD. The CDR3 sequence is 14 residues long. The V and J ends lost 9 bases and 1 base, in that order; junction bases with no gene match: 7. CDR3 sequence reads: CATSQTGSQETQYF. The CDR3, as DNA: TGTGCCACCTCGCAGACAGGGAGCCAAGAGACCCAGTACTTC.

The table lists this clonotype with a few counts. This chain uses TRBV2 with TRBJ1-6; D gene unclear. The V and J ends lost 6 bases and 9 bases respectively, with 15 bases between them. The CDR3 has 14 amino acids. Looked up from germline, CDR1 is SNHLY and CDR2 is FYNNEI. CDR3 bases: TGTGCCAGCAGACGGGAACCGCCCAGTTCACCCCTCCACTTT. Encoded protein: CASRREPPSSPLHF. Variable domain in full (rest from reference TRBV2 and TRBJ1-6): EPEVTQTPSHQVTQMGQEVILRCVPISNHLYFYWYRQILGQKVEFLVSFYNNEISEKSEIFDDQFSVERPDGSNFTLKIRSTKLEDSAMYFCASRREPPSSPLHFGNGTRLTVT.

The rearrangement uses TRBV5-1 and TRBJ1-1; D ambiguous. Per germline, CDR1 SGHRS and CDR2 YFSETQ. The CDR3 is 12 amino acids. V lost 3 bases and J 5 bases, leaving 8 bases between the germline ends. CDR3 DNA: TGCGCCAGCAGCTGGTTGGGAACTGAAGCTTTCTTT. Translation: CASSWLGTEAFF.

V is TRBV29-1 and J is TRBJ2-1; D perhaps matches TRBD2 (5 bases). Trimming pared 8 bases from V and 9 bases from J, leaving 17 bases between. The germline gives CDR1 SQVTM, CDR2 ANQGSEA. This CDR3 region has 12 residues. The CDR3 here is CSSRTALGEQFF. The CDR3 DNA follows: TGCAGCTCCCGGACTGCTCTGGGTGAGCAGTTCTTC.

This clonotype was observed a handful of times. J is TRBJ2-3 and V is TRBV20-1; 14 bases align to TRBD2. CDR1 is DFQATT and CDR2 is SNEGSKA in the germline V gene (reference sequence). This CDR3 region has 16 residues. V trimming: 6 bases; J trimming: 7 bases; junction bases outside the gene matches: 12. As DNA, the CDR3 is TGCAGTGCAAAACGGGCGACTAGCGGGAGGGCCAATACGCAGTATTTT. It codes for CSAKRATSGRANTQYF.

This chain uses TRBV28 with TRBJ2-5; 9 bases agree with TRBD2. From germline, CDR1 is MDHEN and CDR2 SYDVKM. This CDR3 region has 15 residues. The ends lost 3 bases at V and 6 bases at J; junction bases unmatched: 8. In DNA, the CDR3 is TGTGCCAGCAGTTTGGCGGCTAGCGGGATGAAGACCCAGTACTTC. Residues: CASSLAASGMKTQYF. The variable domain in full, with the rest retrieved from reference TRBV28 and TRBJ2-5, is DVKVTQSSRYLVKRTGEKVFLECVQDMDHENMFWYRQDPGLGLRLIYFSYDVKMKEKGDIPEGYSVSREKKERFSLILESASTNQTSMYLCASSLAASGMKTQYFGPGTRLLVL.

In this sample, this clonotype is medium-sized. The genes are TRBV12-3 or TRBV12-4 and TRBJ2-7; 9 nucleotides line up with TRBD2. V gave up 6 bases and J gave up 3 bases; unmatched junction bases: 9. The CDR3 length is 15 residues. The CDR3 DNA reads TGTGCCAGCAGGGCTAGCGGGACCAACGTCTACGAGCAGTACTTC. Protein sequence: CASRASGTNVYEQYF.